This TCR beta chain was captured in a study of a mutant IDH1 vaccine in newly diagnosed glioma. Study-wide context: Pretreatment consisted of radiotherapy, temozolomide, or both, with most receiving both. Study-level results: The study observed vaccine-induced immune responses in roughly 95% of patients.

Time point described: baseline, week 1 (first vaccination visit). The treatment was: pre-vaccination baseline after standard-of-care therapy. Those who donated had recent WHO grade 3 or 4 IDH1-mutant, ATRX-lost astrocytomas. The CDR3 consists of 14 residues. V shed 4 bases and J shed 0 bases, with 9 bases lying between them. Germline CDR1 MNHEY, CDR2 SVGAGI. Libraries were prepared by immunoSEQ multiplex PCR; TCRdb keeps only in-frame clonotypes and omits some of them. Among approximately 35,000 clones listed, roughly nine tenths were seen once. This clone was recorded only once. The antigen remains undetermined.

This TCR was recovered from a woman between 40 and 55 years old with glioma. The material sequenced was PBMCs, taken from a glioma patient treated with radiotherapy, temozolomide or both. The chain joins TRBV6-5 to TRBJ1-1; D perhaps matches TRBD1 (5 bases). CDR3 sequence (DNA): TGTGCCAGCAGTTCCTCGGGGGTGAACACTGAAGCTTTCTTT. It specifies CASSSSGVNTEAFF.